This T cell receptor (beta chain) was sequenced for a study of T cell changes during pregnancy in multiple sclerosis. The protocol was immunoSEQ multiplex PCR, while the TCRdb copy is restricted to in-frame clones and leaves out a portion. The sample holds around 88,000 clones; around 92% are singletons and the top ten take more than 2.5%. The CDR3 sequence is 13 residues long. The germline gives CDR1 SQVTM, CDR2 ANQGSEA. V lost 7 bases and J 7 bases, leaving 19 bases between the germline ends. This receptor was identified in a female donor with multiple sclerosis, enrolled in a pregnancy study. Here the sequenced sample was peripheral blood, taken in the first trimester of pregnancy. The chain joins TRBV29-1 to TRBJ2-5; tentatively, D is TRBD1 (5 bases). The CDR3 coding sequence is TGCAGCGCCGTACCGGACATATGGGTGACCCAGTACTTC. Residues: CSAVPDIWVTQYF.